This T cell receptor (beta chain) derives from a study of glioma-infiltrating T cells. Study details: Glioblastomas were WHO grade IV, sampled at first diagnosis; low-grade were grade II. Before surgery, glioma patients received dexamethasone for at most six days.

Notes on the study in general: CDR3 overlap between tissue and blood was very small. Non-neoplastic patients had below-expected tissue-blood divergence, while all gliomas exceeded expectation.

This clonotype occurred a few times. What it binds is unknown. A junction end diverges from the germline sequence, so it may reflect a read error. Amplification of TCR alpha and beta CDR3 regions from RNA used iRepertoire nested multiplex PCR. Using its own MiXCR run on the multiplex PCR reads, TCRdb lists one record per CDR3 protein. This sample has 300,000 to 450,000 distinct CDR3 sequences, with about 40% found just once. This sequence originates from a human donor with low-grade glioma or glioblastoma, undergoing nonglioma brain surgery, or in good health (not recorded which). The sequenced material came from glioma tissue, nonneoplastic brain tissue, or PBMCs (not recorded which).

CDR3 protein: CSARVGSSAINIQYF. The CDR3 region has the DNA TGCAGTGCTAGAGTGGGGAGTAGCGCCATAAACATTCAGTACTTC. The chain has TRBV20-1 and TRBJ2-4; D might be TRBD2 (5 bases). The germline CDR1 and CDR2 sequences are DFQATT and SNEGSKA (reference sequence). This CDR3 has 15 residues.